Below are 21 T cell receptor beta chains sequenced from a single sample in a study of vaccination effects on CD4 cells after COVID-19. Before sequencing took place, the ViraFEST assay used viral peptide pools to expand antigen-specific CD4+ T cells. Isolating CD4+ T cells followed ten to eleven days of culture. Participants got two doses of BNT162b2 or mRNA-1273 vaccine. Sequenced by immunoSEQ multiplex PCR; TCRdb stores in-frame clones only, minus some. The table shows 55,000 to 70,000 clones, with about 80% occurring only once. No antigen is known for these receptors. The input for sequencing was CD4+ T cells from PBMCs cultured with HCoV-OC43 spike peptides, taken after COVID-19 vaccination. Regarding subset: HCoV-OC43 spike overlapping peptide pool stimulation. The receptors were gathered from a human donor who received a COVID-19 vaccine.

The chain uses TRBV5-1 and TRBJ2-1, with 7 bases aligning to TRBD2. V gave up 3 bases and J gave up 4 bases; unmatched junction bases: 4. This CDR3 contains 14 residues. Germline V lookup: CDR1 SGHRS, CDR2 YFSETQ. CDR3 DNA sequence: TGCGCCAGCAGCTCCCCGCGGGGGTACAATGAGCAGTTCTTC. It yields the protein CASSSPRGYNEQFF.

The sample holds a few counts of this clone. The rearrangement uses TRBV7-9 and TRBJ1-2; weak D call: TRBD1 (5 bases). Germline CDR1 SEHNR, CDR2 FQNEAQ (reference sequence). Trimming stripped 1 base from V and 6 bases from J, with 6 bases between. The CDR3 runs 12 residues. CDR3 protein: CASSLVGDGYTF. The CDR3 DNA reads as TGTGCCAGCAGCTTAGTGGGGGATGGCTACACCTTC.

This chain links TRBV2 with TRBJ2-6; D remains unclear. The CDR3 totals 14 residues. Deletions cut 7 bases from V and 4 bases from J, with 11 bases between. Germline V gives CDR1 SNHLY, CDR2 FYNNEI. The CDR3 DNA reads TGTGCCAGCACTCAATGGGAAGGGGCCAACGTCCTGACTTTC. Its translation: CASTQWEGANVLTF.

The J gene is TRBJ1-4, the V gene TRBV5-1; the D gene is possibly TRBD1 (5 bases). This CDR3 is built from 15 residues. V lost 1 base to trimming and J lost 8 bases, with 15 bases between them. The germline V gene has CDR1 SGHRS and CDR2 YFSETQ. The CDR3 protein is CASSLLGGKREKLFF. Here the CDR3 DNA reads TGCGCCAGCAGCTTGTTGGGGGGGAAGAGGGAAAAACTGTTTTTT.

This chain connects TRBV9 to TRBJ2-7, with D hard to call. Trimming shortened V by 4 bases and J by 9 bases, and 14 bases separated the two germline ends. The CDR3 extends over 12 amino acids. Germline CDR1 reads SGDLS; CDR2 reads YYNGEE. CDR3 residues: CASSNPISRQYV. The CDR3 DNA is TGTGCCAGCAGCAACCCGATTAGCCGGCAGTACGTC.

The chain carries TRBV6-5 and TRBJ1-6; TRBD1 agrees at 11 bases. The CDR3 length is 13 residues. V lost 11 bases, J lost 7 bases, and 4 bases stayed unmatched. CDR1 and CDR2 from the germline V gene are MNHEY and SVGAGI. CDR3 amino acids: CACGTGGNSPLHF. In DNA, the CDR3 is TGTGCCTGCGGGACAGGGGGGAATTCACCCCTCCACTTT.

This clone was observed a handful of times. The rearrangement links TRBV2 to TRBJ2-7; 8 nucleotides agree with TRBD1. The CDR3 runs to 17 residues. Per the germline V gene, CDR1 is SNHLY and CDR2 is FYNNEI. V was pared by 7 bases and J by 2 bases, with 16 bases of the junction left unmatched. For the CDR3, the DNA is TGTGCCAGCAATCGGAATCCCCGGACAGGGAGGACCTACGAGCAGTACGTC. Its protein is CASNRNPRTGRTYEQYV.

This chain connects TRBV24-1 to TRBJ2-4; possibly TRBD1 for D (5 bases). V lost 2 bases and J 5 bases, leaving 9 bases between the germline ends. The CDR3 contains 14 residues. Looked up from germline, CDR1 is KGHDR and CDR2 is SFDVKD. CDR3 in amino acids: CATSDSGQENIQYF. The CDR3 DNA sequence: TGTGCCACCAGTGATTCCGGACAAGAAAACATTCAGTACTTC.

The chain recombines TRBV6-5 with TRBJ2-7; 9 positions agree with TRBD1. Germline loops: CDR1 MNHEY, CDR2 SVGAGI. There are 15 residues in the CDR3. V lost 7 bases, J lost 3 bases, and 10 bases stayed unmatched. The CDR3 protein is CASIQTGTGLYEQYV. The CDR3, as DNA: TGTGCCAGCATCCAAACCGGGACAGGGCTCTACGAGCAGTACGTC.

J is TRBJ2-1 and V is TRBV3-1 (or the pseudogene TRBV3-2); D possibly uses TRBD1 or TRBD2 (5 bases each). The CDR3 has 15 amino acids. Germline V gives CDR1 LGHDT, CDR2 YNNKEL (reference sequence). V lost 4 bases, J lost 4 bases, and 14 bases lay in between. CDR3 sequence (DNA): TGTGCCAGCAGCCCCTCCGGGGCCCGATACAATGAGCAGTTCTTC. This sequence encodes CASSPSGARYNEQFF.

The rearrangement joins TRBV5-4 to TRBJ1-2, with D possibly being TRBD1 (5 bases). V lost 0 bases to trimming and J lost 0 bases, with 6 bases between them. Per the germline V gene, CDR1 is SGHNT and CDR2 is YYREEE (reference sequence). This CDR3 is built from 14 residues. CDR3 nucleotide sequence: TGTGCCAGCAGCTTGGGACAGTCTAACTATGGCTACACCTTC. It yields the protein CASSLGQSNYGYTF.

The DNA of the CDR3 is TGCGCCAGCAGCCGACAGGGATTAGACTATGGCTACACCTTC. The encoded protein is CASSRQGLDYGYTF. The V gene is TRBV4-1, the J gene TRBJ1-2; 7 positions match TRBD1. The length of the CDR3 is 14 residues. Germline V gene sequence: CDR1 MGHRA, CDR2 YSYEKL. V was clipped by 4 bases and J by 3 bases; unmatched bases: 5.

For this clone: The same CDR3 is also encoded by other DNA sequences in this sample. The chain joins TRBV25-1 to TRBJ2-6, with unresolved D. CDR3 length: 13 residues. Germline V gene data show CDR1 as MGHDK and CDR2 as SYGVNS. Trimming took off 8 bases at V and 0 bases at J, with 5 bases between the two ends. The CDR3 DNA reads TGTGCCAGCTCTAACTCTGGGGCCAACGTCCTGACTTTC. Its translation is CASSNSGANVLTF.

This clone was observed a single time. The V and J genes are TRBV5-4 and TRBJ2-3; D remains unclear. Germline assignment: CDR1 SGHNT and CDR2 YYREEE (reference sequence). The CDR3 is 15 amino acids. Trimming removed 3 bases from V and 0 bases from J, with 11 bases in between. CDR3: CASSSRTESTDTQYF. The CDR3 nucleotides are TGTGCCAGCAGCTCACGGACGGAAAGCACAGATACGCAGTATTTT. Full variable domain (outside the CDR3, taken from reference TRBV5-4 and TRBJ2-3): ETGVTQSPTHLIKTRGQQVTLRCSSQSGHNTVSWYQQALGQGPQFIFQYYREEENGRGNFPPRFSGLQFPNYSSELNVNALELDDSALYLCASSSRTESTDTQYFGPGTRLTVL.

The gene calls are TRBV5-1 and TRBJ1-5; D not resolved. V was trimmed by 0 bases and J by 3 bases, leaving 7 bases between them. The CDR3 runs to 14 residues. From germline, CDR1 is SGHRS and CDR2 YFSETQ. CDR3 residues: CASSLEGNNQPQHF. In DNA, the CDR3 is TGCGCCAGCAGCTTGGAAGGAAACAATCAGCCCCAGCATTTT.

A few counts support this clone. The rearrangement joins TRBV7-9 to TRBJ1-3; 8 bases align to TRBD1. CDR3 length: 15 residues. The V segment lost 1 base and the J segment 4 bases; nucleotides outside the gene matches: 3. Germline V gives CDR1 SEHNR, CDR2 FQNEAQ (reference sequence). CDR3 in DNA: TGTGCCAGCAGCTTAGGGACAGGGAACGGAAACACCATATATTTT. Protein product: CASSLGTGNGNTIYF.

This clone was found once. The chain links TRBV6-1 to TRBJ2-7; TRBD1 is a possible D gene (7 bases). CDR1 MNHNS and CDR2 SASEGT come from the germline V gene. The CDR3 runs to 16 residues. V gave up 2 bases and J gave up 2 bases, with 16 bases separating them. This CDR3 is CASSEHRQGGTYEQYV. The CDR3 nucleotides read TGTGCCAGCAGTGAACATCGGCAGGGGGGTACCTACGAGCAGTACGTC.

V gene TRBV4-1 combines with J gene TRBJ2-3; D might be TRBD2 (5 bases). CDR1 MGHRA and CDR2 YSYEKL come from the germline V gene. Trimming took 1 base from V and 0 from J, leaving 11 bases between them. The CDR3 contains 16 residues. The CDR3 protein is CASSQAPGFSTDTQYF. CDR3 in DNA: TGCGCCAGCAGCCAAGCTCCGGGGTTTAGCACAGATACGCAGTATTTT.

The chain carries TRBV10-2 and TRBJ1-4; possibly TRBD1 for D (6 bases). Germline CDR1 reads WSHSY; CDR2 reads SAAADI. Between the trimmed V and J ends, which lost 4 bases and 8 bases, there was a span of 11 bases. The CDR3 loop spans 13 amino acids. The CDR3 DNA follows: TGCGCCAGCAGTGTTTCAGGGGTCGAAAAACTGTTTTTT. It specifies CASSVSGVEKLFF.

The chain couples TRBV6-5 to TRBJ1-5; a weak D match, TRBD1 (5 bases). Trimming cost V 2 bases and J 5 bases, with 10 bases left between them. Looked up from germline, CDR1 is MNHEY and CDR2 is SVGAGI. This CDR3 has 14 amino acids. The CDR3 region has the DNA TGTGCCAGCAGTTACCGGGCGGGGGATCAGCCCCAGCATTTT. The encoded protein is CASSYRAGDQPQHF.

This clone showed up just a few times. The chain joins TRBV9 to TRBJ2-3; no clear D. The V end lost 0 bases, the J end lost 8 bases, and 16 bases lay between the germline ends. Germline CDR1 reads SGDLS; CDR2 reads YYNGEE. This CDR3 region has 15 residues. CDR3 nucleotides: TGTGCCAGCAGCGTAGATCTGGGCACGTCAGGTACGCAGTATTTT. It codes for CASSVDLGTSGTQYF.